This T cell receptor beta chain was sequenced for a study of blood T cell repertoires in COVID-19 (TCRdb year 2020). Background for the entire study: Samples covering the acute and convalescent phases of COVID-19 were provided by collaborators in the United States, Italy and Spain. The prospective study material was composed of cDNA or gDNA derived from T cells, B-cell-depleted T cells, or PBMCs. Deeply sampled blood TCRbeta repertoires from subjects exposed to, actively infected with, or recovered from COVID-19 were included in the dataset. The repertoires were made available in a free public database intended to serve as a resource for research on the immune response to SARS-CoV-2. Samples came from the ongoing ImmuneRACE study (first 160 participants) plus 1,254 subjects from 6 global collaborators. A de-identified subject ID, COVID-19 status, age in years and sex were almost always included in the sample metadata. Where HLA class I and class II types were available, the types were taken from metadata supplied by the sample provider, not from assay-based typing. What the authors observed across the whole study: How much clinical and demographic metadata was included differed by source and by participant, and the metadata was provided uncurated.

The collaborating institutions used their own protocols to collect whole blood in K2EDTA tubes. For TCRbeta analysis, collaborators shipped samples in one of three forms: frozen whole blood, isolated PBMCs, or DNA extracted from either of those sample types. TCRbeta CDR3 regions were amplified from genomic DNA using the immunoSEQ Assay, a bias-controlled multiplex PCR. In the source study's methods: The number of nucleated cells in each sample was estimated from the amplification of reference gene primers within the assay. To quantify the absolute abundance of each unique TCRbeta CDR3 rearrangement, sequence reads were collapsed and filtered. For each sample, productive Simpson clonality was calculated as the square root of Simpson's diversity index over productive rearrangements. Sourced from immuneACCESS, this table was stored by TCRdb with only in-frame sequences that have V and J called. A share of the clones is absent; for the studies checked, an unresolved V gene accounts for under half, and the remainder has no known explanation. V and J calls and clone size are copied from that table; D and trimming were computed from the DNA. In all, the sample holds 200,000 to 300,000 clones, and around 89% of those were seen once. Together, the top ten hold roughly 3.7% of the sample.

Counted from cysteine to phenylalanine, this CDR3 has 13 amino acids. The entry retains the CDR3 DNA only, 39 bases that are in frame from base 1. The germline V gene specifies MNHEY as CDR1 and SVGAGI as CDR2. V sheds 7 bases and J sheds 1 base, leaving 10 bases between their ends. There are a few counts of this clone. Which antigen it targets is not known. The input lacks base qualities; no much larger clone sits a single base away. Sequenced material: peripheral blood. Recombination connected TRBV6-5 to TRBJ1-2; a weak D assignment points to TRBD1 (6 bases agree). The clonotype originates from a woman in her thirties or forties with acute or convalescent COVID-19. The DNA sequence reads TGTGCCAGCACTTCGGACAGTAACTATGGCTACACCTTC. Its protein product is CASTSDSNYGYTF.